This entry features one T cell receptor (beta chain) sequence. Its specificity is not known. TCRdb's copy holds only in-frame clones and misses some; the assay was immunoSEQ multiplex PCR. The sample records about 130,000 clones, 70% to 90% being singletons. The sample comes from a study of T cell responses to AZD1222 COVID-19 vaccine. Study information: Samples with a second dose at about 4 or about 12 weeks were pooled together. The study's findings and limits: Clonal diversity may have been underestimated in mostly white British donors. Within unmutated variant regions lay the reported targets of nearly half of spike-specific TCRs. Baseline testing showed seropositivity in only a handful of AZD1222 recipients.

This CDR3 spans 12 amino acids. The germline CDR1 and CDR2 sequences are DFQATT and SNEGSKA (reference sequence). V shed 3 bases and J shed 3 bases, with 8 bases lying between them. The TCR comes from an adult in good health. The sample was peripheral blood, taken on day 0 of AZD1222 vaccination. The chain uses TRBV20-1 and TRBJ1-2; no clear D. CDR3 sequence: CSASLQDYGYTF. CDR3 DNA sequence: TGCAGTGCTAGTCTGCAGGACTATGGCTACACCTTC.